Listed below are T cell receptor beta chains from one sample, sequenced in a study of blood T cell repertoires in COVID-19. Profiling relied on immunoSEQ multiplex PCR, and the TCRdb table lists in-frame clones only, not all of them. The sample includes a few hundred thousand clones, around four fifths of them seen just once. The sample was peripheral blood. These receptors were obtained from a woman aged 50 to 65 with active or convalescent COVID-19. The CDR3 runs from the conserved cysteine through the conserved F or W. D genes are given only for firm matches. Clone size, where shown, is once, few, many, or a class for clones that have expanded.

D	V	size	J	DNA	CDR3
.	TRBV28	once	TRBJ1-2	TGTGCCAGCAGTTTCCGGGGTGAAGGCTACACCTTC	CASSFRGEGYTF
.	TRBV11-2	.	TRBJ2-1	TGTGCCAGCAGCACACTAAACAATGAGCAGTTCTTC	CASSTLNNEQFF
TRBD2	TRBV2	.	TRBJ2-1	TGTGCCAGCAGGAAGGGACTAGCGGGCGTCAATGAGCAGTTCTTC	CASRKGLAGVNEQFF
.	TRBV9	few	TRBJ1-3	TGTGCCAGCAGCCCCCAGGACATAAACTCTGGAAACACCATATATTTT	CASSPQDINSGNTIYF
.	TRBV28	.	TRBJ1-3	TGTGCCAGCAGTTTTACCCGGGAGTACACCATATATTTT	CASSFTREYTIYF
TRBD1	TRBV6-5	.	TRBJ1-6	TGTGCCAGCAGTTCTACCGGGACAGGGGAATCACCCCTCCACTTT	CASSSTGTGESPLHF
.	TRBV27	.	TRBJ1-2	TGTGCCAGCAGTTTATCGGTCCAGAACATCTATGGCTACACCTTC	CASSLSVQNIYGYTF
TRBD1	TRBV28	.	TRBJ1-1	TGTGCCTCTGGACAGGGGAGAACTGAAGCTTTCTTT	CASGQGRTEAFF
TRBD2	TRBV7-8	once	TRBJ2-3	TGTGCCAGCAGCCAACTAGCGGGAGTAAAAGATACGCAGTATTTT	CASSQLAGVKDTQYF
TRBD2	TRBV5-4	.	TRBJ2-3	TGTGCCAGCAGCTTGCTTACTAGCGGTCCCACAGATACGCAGTATTTT	CASSLLTSGPTDTQYF
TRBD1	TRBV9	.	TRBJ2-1	TGTGCCAGCAGCGCACGGGACAGATCTTACAATGAGCAGTTCTTC	CASSARDRSYNEQFF
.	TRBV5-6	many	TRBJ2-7	TGTGCCAGCAGCTTGGAACTCGAAAAGCAGTACTTC	CASSLELEKQYF
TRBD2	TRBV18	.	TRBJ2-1	TGTGCCAGCTCACCTCCCTCCCTAGCGGGTCGTAGCAATGAGCAGTTCTTC	CASSPPSLAGRSNEQFF
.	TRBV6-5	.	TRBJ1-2	TGTGCCAGCAGCCCCCAGGGGCGTTATGGCTACACCTTC	CASSPQGRYGYTF
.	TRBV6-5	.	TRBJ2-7	TGTGCCAGCAGTTACAGGTCGGCGGGCGAGCAGTACTTC	CASSYRSAGEQYF
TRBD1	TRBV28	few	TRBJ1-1	TGTGCCAGCAACCCAGGGGGCGAGAACACTGAAGCTTTCTTT	CASNPGGENTEAFF
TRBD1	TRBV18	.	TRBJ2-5	TGTGCCAGCTCACTGGGACAGGGGGCGTCCGACGGGACCCAGTACTTC	CASSLGQGASDGTQYF
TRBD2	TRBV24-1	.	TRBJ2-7	TGTGCCACCAGTGATTCTAGCGGGGAAGCCTACGAGCAGTACTTC	CATSDSSGEAYEQYF
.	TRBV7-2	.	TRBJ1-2	TGTGCCAGCAGCTTAGACGCGGGGCAGGGCTATGGCTACACCTTC	CASSLDAGQGYGYTF
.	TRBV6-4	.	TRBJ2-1	TGTGCCAGCAGTGACTGGGCAGAGGGCTCCTACAATGAGCAGTTCTTC	CASSDWAEGSYNEQFF
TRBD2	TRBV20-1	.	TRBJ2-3	TGCAGTGCTAGTGCCGGACCGGGACTAGCGCTAGATACGCAGTATTTT	CSASAGPGLALDTQYF
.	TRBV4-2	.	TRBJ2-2	TGTGCCAGCAGGACCGGGACTGCGAACACCGGGGAGCTGTTTTTT	CASRTGTANTGELFF
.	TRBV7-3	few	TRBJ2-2	TGTGCCAGCAGCTCGGACACCGGGGAGCTGTTTTTT	CASSSDTGELFF
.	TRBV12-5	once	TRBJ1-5	TGTGCTAGTGCAGTCGAGGAGCGACAGCCCCAGCATTTT	CASAVEERQPQHF
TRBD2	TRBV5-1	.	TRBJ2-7	TGCGCCAGCAGTGCGGGAGGGGGCTACGAGCAGTACTTC	CASSAGGGYEQYF
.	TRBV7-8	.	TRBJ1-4	TGTGCCAGCAGCTTGGGGCCTCGGCGGACAAATGAAAAACTGTTTTTT	CASSLGPRRTNEKLFF
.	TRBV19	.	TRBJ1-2	TGTGCCACGTCTCCGGCGACCGGAGCTAACTATGGCTACACCTTC	CATSPATGANYGYTF
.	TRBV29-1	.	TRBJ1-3	TGCAGCGTTAGACAGATCTCTGGAAACACCATATATTTT	CSVRQISGNTIYF
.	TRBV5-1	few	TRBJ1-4	TGCGCCAGCAGCTTCGGTGGGGGGATGGATGAAAAACTGTTTTTT	CASSFGGGMDEKLFF
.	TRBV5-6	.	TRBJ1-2	TGTGCCAGCAGCTGGGGACAAGGGGACTACACCTTC	CASSWGQGDYTF
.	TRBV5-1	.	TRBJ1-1	TGCGCCAGCAGCTTGGAGTTACAGGGTAAAGCTTTCTTT	CASSLELQGKAFF
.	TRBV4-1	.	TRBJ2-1	TGCGCCAGCAGCCACCTAAGGGGGGCAGGGGGACCTTACAATGAGCAGTTCTTC	CASSHLRGAGGPYNEQFF
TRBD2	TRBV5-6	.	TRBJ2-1	TGTGCCAGCAGCTTGGTTTCTAGCGGGAACGACAATGAGCAGTTCTTC	CASSLVSSGNDNEQFF
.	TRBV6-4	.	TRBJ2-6	TGTGCCAGCAGTGATCAGGGTTCCGGGGCCAACGTCCTGACTTTC	CASSDQGSGANVLTF
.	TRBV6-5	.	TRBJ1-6	TGTGCCAGCAGCAACAAGGGGGATTCACCCCTCCACTTT	CASSNKGDSPLHF
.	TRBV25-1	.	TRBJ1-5	TGTGCCAGCAGCCCGGCACGGAGGTACAATCAGCCCCAGCATTTT	CASSPARRYNQPQHF
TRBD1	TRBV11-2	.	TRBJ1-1	TGTGCCAGCAGCTTAGAAATGACAGGGGTGAGTGAAGCTTTCTTT	CASSLEMTGVSEAFF
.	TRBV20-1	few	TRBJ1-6	TGCAGTGCTAGCGGGGGTTCACCCCTCCACTTT	CSASGGSPLHF
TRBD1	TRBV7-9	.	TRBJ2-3	TGTGCCAGCAGCCCGTGGACAGGGGAGGCAGATACGCAGTATTTT	CASSPWTGEADTQYF
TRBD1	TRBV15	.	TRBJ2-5	TGTGCCACCAGCAGAGGCGGGGGACAGGGTAAAGAGACCCAGTACTTC	CATSRGGGQGKETQYF
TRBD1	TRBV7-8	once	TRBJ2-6	TGTGCCAGCAGCTCCCGTCGACCGGGACAGGGAGTCTCTGGGGCCAACGTCCTGACTTTC	CASSSRRPGQGVSGANVLTF
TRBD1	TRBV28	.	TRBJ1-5	TGTGCCACTAGGGGGACAGGGGGAGGTCAGCCCCAGCATTTT	CATRGTGGGQPQHF
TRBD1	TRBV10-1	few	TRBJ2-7	TGCGCCAGCAGTGAGGACAGGGCCTCCTACGAGCAGTACTTC	CASSEDRASYEQYF
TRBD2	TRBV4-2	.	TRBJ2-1	TGTGCCAGCAGCCAAGCAAGTAGCGGGAGGGCGTACAATGAGCAGTTCTTC	CASSQASSGRAYNEQFF
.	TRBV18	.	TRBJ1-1	TGTGCCAGCTCACCACAAACCCAGACTAACACTGAAGCTTTCTTT	CASSPQTQTNTEAFF
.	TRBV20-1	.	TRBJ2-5	TGCAGTGCCCCGTCCGGAGAGACCCAGTACTTC	CSAPSGETQYF
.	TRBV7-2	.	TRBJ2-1	TGTGCCAGCAGCCGCAGCGGGCTTTCTTACAATGAGCAGTTCTTC	CASSRSGLSYNEQFF
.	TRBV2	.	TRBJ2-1	TGTGCCAGCAGTCCCTTCACTCTGCGAACCTACAATGAGCAGTTCTTC	CASSPFTLRTYNEQFF
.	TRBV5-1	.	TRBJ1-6	TGCGCCAGCAGCTTGGTGGCAGGGACTGATAATTCACCCCTCCACTTT	CASSLVAGTDNSPLHF
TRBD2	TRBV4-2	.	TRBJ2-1	TGTGCCAGCAGCCAAACCGGACTAGCGGGGCGCTACAATGAGCAGTTCTTC	CASSQTGLAGRYNEQFF
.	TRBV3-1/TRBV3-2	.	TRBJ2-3	TGTGCCAGCAGCCAAGAACGGTTAGATACGCAGTATTTT	CASSQERLDTQYF
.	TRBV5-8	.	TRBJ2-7	TGTGCCAGCAGCCCGGGTTTTCGCAGCTACGAGCAGTACTTC	CASSPGFRSYEQYF
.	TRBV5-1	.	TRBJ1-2	TGCGCCAGCAGCTCTTCTGCTTTTGCGTATGGCTACACCTTC	CASSSSAFAYGYTF
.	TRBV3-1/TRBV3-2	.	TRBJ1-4	TGTGCCAGCAGCCAACTTACAGGTAGCAGGGAAAAACTGTTTTTT	CASSQLTGSREKLFF
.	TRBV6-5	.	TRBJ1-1	TGTGCCAGCAGTAGCACGAGGTACACTGAAGCTTTCTTT	CASSSTRYTEAFF
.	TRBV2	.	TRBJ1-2	TGTGCCAGCGTGGGGGAGGGATTCTATGGCTACACCTTC	CASVGEGFYGYTF
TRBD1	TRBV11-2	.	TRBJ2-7	TGTGCCAGCAGGGGCCGGGACAGTCCTTACGAGCAGTACTTC	CASRGRDSPYEQYF
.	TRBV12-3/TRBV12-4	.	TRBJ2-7	TGTGCCAGCAGTCAGGGGGGTAGTTACGAGCAGTACTTC	CASSQGGSYEQYF
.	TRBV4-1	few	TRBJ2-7	TGCGCCAGCAGCCAAGGTGAGCCCTACGAGCAGTACTTC	CASSQGEPYEQYF